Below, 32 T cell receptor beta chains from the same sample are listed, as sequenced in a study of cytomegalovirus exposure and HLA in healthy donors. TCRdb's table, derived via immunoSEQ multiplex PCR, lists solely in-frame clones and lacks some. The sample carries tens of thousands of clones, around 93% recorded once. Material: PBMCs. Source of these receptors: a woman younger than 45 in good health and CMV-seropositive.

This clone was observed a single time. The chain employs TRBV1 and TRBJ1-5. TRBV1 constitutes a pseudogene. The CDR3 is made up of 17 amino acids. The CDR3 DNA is TGCACCAGCAGCCAATCAACCGGGAAACCCAAAAATCAGCCCCAGCATTTT. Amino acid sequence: CTSSQSTGKPKNQPQHF.

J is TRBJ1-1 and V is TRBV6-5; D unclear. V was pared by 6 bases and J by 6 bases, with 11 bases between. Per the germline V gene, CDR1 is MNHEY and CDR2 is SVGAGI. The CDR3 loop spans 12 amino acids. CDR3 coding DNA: TGTGCCAGCAGCCCTCGGGGTGCTGAAGCTTTCTTT. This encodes CASSPRGAEAFF.

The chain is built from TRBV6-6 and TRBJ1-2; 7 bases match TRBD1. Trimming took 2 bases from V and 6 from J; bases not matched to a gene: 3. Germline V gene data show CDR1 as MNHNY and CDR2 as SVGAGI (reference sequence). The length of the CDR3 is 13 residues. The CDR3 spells CASSYKGADGYTF. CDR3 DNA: TGTGCCAGCAGTTACAAGGGGGCGGATGGCTACACCTTC.

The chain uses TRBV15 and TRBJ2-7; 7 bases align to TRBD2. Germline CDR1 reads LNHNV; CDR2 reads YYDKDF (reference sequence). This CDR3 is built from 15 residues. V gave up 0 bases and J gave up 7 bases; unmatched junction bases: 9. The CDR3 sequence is CATSRDSSGGGEQYF. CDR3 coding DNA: TGTGCCACCAGCAGAGATAGTTCGGGGGGTGGTGAGCAGTACTTC.

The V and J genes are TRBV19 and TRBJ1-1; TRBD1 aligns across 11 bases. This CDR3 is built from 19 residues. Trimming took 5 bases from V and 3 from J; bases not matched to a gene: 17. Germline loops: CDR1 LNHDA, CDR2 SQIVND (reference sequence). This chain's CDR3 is CASSPLRTGTGGIYTEAFF. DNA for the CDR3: TGTGCCAGTAGTCCACTCCGTACAGGGACAGGGGGTATTTACACTGAAGCTTTCTTT.

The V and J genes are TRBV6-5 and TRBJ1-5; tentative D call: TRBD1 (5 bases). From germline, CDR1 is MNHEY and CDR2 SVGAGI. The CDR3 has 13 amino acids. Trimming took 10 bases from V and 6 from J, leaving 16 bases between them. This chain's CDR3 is CATTGGGGQPQHF. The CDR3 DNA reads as TGTGCCACCACGGGGGGTGGCGGTCAGCCCCAGCATTTT.

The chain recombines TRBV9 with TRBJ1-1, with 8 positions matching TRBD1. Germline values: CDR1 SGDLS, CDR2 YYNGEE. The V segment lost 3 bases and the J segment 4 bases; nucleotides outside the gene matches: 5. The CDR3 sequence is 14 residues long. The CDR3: CASSETGGATEAFF. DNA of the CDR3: TGTGCCAGCAGCGAAACAGGGGGGGCCACTGAAGCTTTCTTT. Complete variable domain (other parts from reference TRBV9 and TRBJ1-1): DSGVTQTPKHLITATGQRVTLRCSPRSGDLSVYWYQQSLDQGLQFLIQYYNGEERAKGNILERFSAQQFPDLHSELNLSSLELGDSALYFCASSETGGATEAFFGQGTRLTVV.

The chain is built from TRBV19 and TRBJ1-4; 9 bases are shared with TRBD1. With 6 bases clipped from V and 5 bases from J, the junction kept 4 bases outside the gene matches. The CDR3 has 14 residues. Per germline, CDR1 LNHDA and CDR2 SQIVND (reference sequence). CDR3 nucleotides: TGTGCCAGTAGAAAACAGGGGGCGAATGAAAAACTGTTTTTT. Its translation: CASRKQGANEKLFF. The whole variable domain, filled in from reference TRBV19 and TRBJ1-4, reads DGGITQSPKYLFRKEGQNVTLSCEQNLNHDAMYWYRQDPGQGLRLIYYSQIVNDFQKGDIAEGYSVSREKKESFPLTVTSAQKNPTAFYLCASRKQGANEKLFFGSGTQLSVL.

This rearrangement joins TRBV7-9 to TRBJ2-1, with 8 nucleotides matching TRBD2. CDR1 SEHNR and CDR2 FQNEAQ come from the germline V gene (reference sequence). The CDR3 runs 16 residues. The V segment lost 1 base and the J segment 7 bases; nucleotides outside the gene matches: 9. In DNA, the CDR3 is TGTGCCAGCAGCTTAGTCCCGCTAGCGGGTGGAAATGAGCAGTTCTTC. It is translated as CASSLVPLAGGNEQFF.

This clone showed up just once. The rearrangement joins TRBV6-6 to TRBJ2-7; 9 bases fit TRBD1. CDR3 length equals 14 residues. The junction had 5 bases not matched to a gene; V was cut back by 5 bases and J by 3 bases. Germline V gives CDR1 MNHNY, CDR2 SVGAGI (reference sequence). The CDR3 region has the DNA TGTGCCAGCAGTATGGGACAGGGCGTCTACGAGCAGTACTTC. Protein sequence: CASSMGQGVYEQYF.

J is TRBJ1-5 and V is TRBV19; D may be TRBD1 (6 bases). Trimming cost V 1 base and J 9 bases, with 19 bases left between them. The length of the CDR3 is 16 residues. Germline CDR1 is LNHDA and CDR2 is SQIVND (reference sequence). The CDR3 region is CASSIAAGAAAGPQHF. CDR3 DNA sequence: TGTGCCAGTAGTATAGCGGCAGGGGCGGCCGCGGGGCCCCAGCATTTT. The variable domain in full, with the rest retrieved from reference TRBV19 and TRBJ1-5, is DGGITQSPKYLFRKEGQNVTLSCEQNLNHDAMYWYRQDPGQGLRLIYYSQIVNDFQKGDIAEGYSVSREKKESFPLTVTSAQKNPTAFYLCASSIAAGAAAGPQHFGDGTRLSIL.

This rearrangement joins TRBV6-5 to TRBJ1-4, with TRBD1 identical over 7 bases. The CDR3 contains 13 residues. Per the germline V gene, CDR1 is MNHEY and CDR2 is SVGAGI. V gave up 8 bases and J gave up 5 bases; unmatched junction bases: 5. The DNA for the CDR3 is TGTGCCAGCGGGAAGGACAGGAATGAAAAACTGTTTTTT. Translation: CASGKDRNEKLFF.

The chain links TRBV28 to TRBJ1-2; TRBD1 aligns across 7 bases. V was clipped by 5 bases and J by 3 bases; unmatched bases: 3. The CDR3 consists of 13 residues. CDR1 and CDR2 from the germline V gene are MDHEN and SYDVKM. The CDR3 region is CASSRDSDYGYTF. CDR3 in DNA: TGTGCCAGCAGTAGGGACAGTGACTATGGCTACACCTTC.

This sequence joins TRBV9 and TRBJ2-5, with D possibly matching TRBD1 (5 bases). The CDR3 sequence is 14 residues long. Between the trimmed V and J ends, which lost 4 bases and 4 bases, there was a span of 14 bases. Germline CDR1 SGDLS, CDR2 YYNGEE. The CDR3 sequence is CASSPRALRETQYF. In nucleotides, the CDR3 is TGTGCCAGCAGCCCCAGGGCTTTACGAGAGACCCAGTACTTC.

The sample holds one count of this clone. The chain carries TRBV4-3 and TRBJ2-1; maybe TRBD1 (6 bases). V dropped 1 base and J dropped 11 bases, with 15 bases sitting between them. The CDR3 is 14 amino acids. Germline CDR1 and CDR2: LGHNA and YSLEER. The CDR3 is CASSQVLSQGQQFF. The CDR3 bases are TGCGCCAGCAGCCAAGTTTTGTCACAGGGACAGCAGTTCTTC.

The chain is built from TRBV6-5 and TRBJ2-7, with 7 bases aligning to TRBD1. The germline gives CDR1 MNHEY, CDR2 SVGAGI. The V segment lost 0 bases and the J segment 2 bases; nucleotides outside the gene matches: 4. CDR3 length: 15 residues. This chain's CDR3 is CASSYSGTDAYEQYF. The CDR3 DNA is TGTGCCAGCAGTTACTCCGGGACAGACGCCTACGAGCAGTACTTC.

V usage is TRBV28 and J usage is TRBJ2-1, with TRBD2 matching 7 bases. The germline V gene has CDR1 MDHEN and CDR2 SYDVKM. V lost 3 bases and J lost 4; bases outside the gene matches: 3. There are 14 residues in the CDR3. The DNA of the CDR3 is TGTGCCAGCAGTTTGCCGGGGGGATACAATGAGCAGTTCTTC. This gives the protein CASSLPGGYNEQFF. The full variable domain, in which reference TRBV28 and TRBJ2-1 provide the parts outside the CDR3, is DVKVTQSSRYLVKRTGEKVFLECVQDMDHENMFWYRQDPGLGLRLIYFSYDVKMKEKGDIPEGYSVSREKKERFSLILESASTNQTSMYLCASSLPGGYNEQFFGPGTRLTVL.

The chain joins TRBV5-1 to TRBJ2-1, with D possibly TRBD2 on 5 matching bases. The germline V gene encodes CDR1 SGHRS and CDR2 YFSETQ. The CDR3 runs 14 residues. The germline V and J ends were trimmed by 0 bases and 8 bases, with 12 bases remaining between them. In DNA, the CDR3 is TGCGCCAGCAGCTTGGGTAGCGCTCTCGATGAGCAGTTCTTC. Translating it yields CASSLGSALDEQFF.

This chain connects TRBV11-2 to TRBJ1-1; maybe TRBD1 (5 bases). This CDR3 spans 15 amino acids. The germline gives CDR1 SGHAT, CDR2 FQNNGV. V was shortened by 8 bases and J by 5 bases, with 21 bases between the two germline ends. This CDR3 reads CASDAGGYYGTEAFF. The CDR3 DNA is TGTGCCAGCGATGCTGGGGGGTACTATGGAACTGAAGCTTTCTTT.

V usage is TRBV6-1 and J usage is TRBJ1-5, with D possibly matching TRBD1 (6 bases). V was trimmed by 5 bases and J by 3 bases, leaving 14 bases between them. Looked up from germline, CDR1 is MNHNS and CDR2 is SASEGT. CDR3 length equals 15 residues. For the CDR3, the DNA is TGTGCCAGCAGTCCGACGGGGACACACAATCAGCCCCAGCATTTT. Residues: CASSPTGTHNQPQHF.

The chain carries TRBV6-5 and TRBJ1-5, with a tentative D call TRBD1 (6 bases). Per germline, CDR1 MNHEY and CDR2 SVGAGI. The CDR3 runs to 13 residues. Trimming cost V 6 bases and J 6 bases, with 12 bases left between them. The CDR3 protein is CASSQGLSQPQHF. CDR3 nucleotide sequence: TGTGCCAGCAGCCAGGGGTTGAGTCAGCCCCAGCATTTT.

The CDR3 region is CASSLFLGQGGRYEQYF. In DNA, the CDR3 is TGTGCCAGCAGCTTATTTCTAGGACAGGGAGGTCGCTACGAGCAGTACTTC. The V gene is TRBV7-2, the J gene TRBJ2-7; 8 bases line up with TRBD1. The CDR3 length is 17 residues. Losses at the gene ends were 2 bases for V and 3 bases for J; bases not matched to a gene: 12. CDR1 SGHTA and CDR2 FQGNSA come from the germline V gene.

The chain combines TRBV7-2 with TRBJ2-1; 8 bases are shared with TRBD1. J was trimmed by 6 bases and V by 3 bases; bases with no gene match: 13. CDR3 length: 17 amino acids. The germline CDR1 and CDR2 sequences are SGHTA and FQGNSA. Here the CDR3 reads CASSFYPGTGLPNEQFF. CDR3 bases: TGTGCCAGCAGCTTCTACCCCGGGACAGGACTGCCCAATGAGCAGTTCTTC.

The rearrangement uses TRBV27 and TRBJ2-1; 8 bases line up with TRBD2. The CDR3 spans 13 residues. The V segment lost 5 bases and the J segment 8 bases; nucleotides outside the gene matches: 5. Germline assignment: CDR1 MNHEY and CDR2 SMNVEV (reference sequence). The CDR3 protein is CASSTGLVYEQFF. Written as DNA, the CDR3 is TGTGCCAGCAGTACGGGACTAGTGTATGAGCAGTTCTTC.

This chain's CDR3 is CASSFPGLYEQYF. DNA of the CDR3: TGTGCCAGCAGTTTCCCGGGTCTCTACGAGCAGTACTTC. The chain recombines TRBV5-5 with TRBJ2-7; D gene uncertain. Germline V lookup: CDR1 SGHKS, CDR2 YYEKEE (reference sequence). The CDR3 has 13 residues. Trimming left V 5 bases short and J 3 bases short, with 12 bases between.

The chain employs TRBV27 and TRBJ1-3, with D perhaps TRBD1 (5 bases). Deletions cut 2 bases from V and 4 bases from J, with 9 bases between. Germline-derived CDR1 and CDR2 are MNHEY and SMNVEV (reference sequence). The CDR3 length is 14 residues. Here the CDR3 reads CASSLRGGGNTIYF. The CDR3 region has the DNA TGTGCCAGCAGTTTAAGGGGAGGCGGAAACACCATATATTTT.

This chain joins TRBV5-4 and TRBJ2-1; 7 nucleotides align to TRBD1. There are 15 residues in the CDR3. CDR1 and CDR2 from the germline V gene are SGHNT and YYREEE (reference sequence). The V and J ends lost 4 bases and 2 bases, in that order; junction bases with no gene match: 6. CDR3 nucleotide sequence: TGTGCCAGCAGCCCAGCCGGGACAGCCTACAATGAGCAGTTCTTC. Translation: CASSPAGTAYNEQFF. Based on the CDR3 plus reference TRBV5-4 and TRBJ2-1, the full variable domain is ETGVTQSPTHLIKTRGQQVTLRCSSQSGHNTVSWYQQALGQGPQFIFQYYREEENGRGNFPPRFSGLQFPNYSSELNVNALELDDSALYLCASSPAGTAYNEQFFGPGTRLTVL.

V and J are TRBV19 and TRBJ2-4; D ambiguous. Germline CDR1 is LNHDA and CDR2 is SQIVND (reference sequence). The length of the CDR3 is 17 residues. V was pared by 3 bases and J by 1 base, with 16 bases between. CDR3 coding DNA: TGTGCCAGTAGTATTATCGGGTATGATCACGCCAAAAACATTCAGTACTTC. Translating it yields CASSIIGYDHAKNIQYF.

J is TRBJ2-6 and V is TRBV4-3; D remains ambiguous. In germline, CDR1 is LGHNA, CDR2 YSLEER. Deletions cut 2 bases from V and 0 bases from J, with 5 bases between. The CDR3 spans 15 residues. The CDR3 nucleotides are TGCGCCAGCAGCCAATTGGCCTCTGGGGCCAACGTCCTGACTTTC. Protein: CASSQLASGANVLTF.

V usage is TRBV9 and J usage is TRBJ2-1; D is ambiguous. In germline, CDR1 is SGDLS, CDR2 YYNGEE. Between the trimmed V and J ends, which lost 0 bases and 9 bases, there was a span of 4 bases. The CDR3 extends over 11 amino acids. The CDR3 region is CASSVGAEQFF. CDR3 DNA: TGTGCCAGCAGCGTAGGGGCTGAGCAGTTCTTC. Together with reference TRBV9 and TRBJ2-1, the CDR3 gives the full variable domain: DSGVTQTPKHLITATGQRVTLRCSPRSGDLSVYWYQQSLDQGLQFLIQYYNGEERAKGNILERFSAQQFPDLHSELNLSSLELGDSALYFCASSVGAEQFFGPGTRLTVL.

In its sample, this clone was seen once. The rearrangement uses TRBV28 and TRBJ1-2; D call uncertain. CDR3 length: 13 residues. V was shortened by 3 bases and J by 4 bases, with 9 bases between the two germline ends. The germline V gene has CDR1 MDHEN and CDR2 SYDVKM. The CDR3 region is CASSLSSPYGYTF. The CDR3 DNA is TGTGCCAGCAGTTTGTCGAGTCCCTATGGCTACACCTTC.

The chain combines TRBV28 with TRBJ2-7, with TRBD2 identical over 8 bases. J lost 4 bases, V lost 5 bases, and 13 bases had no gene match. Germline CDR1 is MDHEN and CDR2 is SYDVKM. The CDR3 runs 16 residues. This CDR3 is CASSGGPGLEFYEQYF. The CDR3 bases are TGTGCCAGCAGTGGGGGGCCGGGACTAGAGTTTTACGAGCAGTACTTC.